A selection of T cell receptor beta chains follows, all from one sample in a study of blood T cells in healthy people across ages. MiXCR was run by TCRdb on the 5' RACE reads, yielding one entry per CDR3 protein. The sample includes about 800,000 distinct CDR3 sequences, roughly 25% of them seen just once. In addition, the sample was reused for a study of T cells of mothers and their children.

Sequencing was done on a sample of blood. These receptors were obtained from a boy younger than 18 in good health. Both conserved end residues are trimmed from each CDR3. The listing skips clone size in some rows; elsewhere it reads once, few, many or a size class.

TRBV10-3	TRBJ2-5	NA	12	AISRTSPQETQY
TRBV29-1	TRBJ2-2	few	10	SVEEGSGELF
TRBV19	TRBJ2-1	few	13	ASSTDRGPYNEQF
TRBV7-7	TRBJ1-4	NA	16	ASSLRRGNRGNNEKLF
TRBV27	TRBJ2-1	NA	13	ASSLWPSSYNEQF
TRBV29-1	TRBJ2-2	few	12	SGKTSSNTGELF
TRBV7-2	TRBJ2-7	NA	15	ASSPGGAGASSYAQY
TRBV6-2/TRBV6-3	TRBJ1-5	NA	12	ASISSGSNQPQH
TRBV13	TRBJ1-4	few	13	ASSLEQGAGEKLF
TRBV5-1	TRBJ2-7	once	10	ASSFNQNEQY
TRBV7-3	TRBJ2-1	few	16	ASSIGLAGGPLYNEQF
TRBV11-2	TRBJ2-1	NA	14	ASSFVSRSPRNEQF
TRBV7-6	NA	few	14	ASSSQTGGGSYEQY
TRBV6-2/TRBV6-3	TRBJ2-7	few	12	ASSYSWTPYEQY
TRBV7-9	TRBJ2-5	many	11	ASSRGDQETQY
TRBV5-5	TRBJ2-7	few	14	ASSLVRGSGSYEQY
TRBV25-1	TRBJ1-4	NA	14	ASPPGPPATNEKLF
TRBV20-1	TRBJ2-1	few	12	SASTGDLYNEQF